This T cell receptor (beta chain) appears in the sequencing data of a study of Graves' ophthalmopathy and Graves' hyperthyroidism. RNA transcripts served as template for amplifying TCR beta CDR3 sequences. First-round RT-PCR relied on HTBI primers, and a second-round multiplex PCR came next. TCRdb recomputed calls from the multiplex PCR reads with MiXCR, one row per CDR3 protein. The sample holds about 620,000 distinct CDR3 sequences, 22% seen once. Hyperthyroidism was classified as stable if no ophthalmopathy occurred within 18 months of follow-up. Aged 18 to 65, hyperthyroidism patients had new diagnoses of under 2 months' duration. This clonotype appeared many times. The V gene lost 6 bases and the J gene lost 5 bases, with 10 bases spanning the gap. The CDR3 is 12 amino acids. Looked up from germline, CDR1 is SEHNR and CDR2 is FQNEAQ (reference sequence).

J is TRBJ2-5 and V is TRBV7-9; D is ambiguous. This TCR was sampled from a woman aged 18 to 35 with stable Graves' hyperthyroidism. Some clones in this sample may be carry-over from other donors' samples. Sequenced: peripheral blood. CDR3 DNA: TGTGCCAGCAGTCACATGCAGGAGACCCAGTACTTC. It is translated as CASSHMQETQYF.